This T cell receptor beta chain was identified during a study of a mutant IDH1 vaccine in newly diagnosed glioma (dated by TCRdb to 2020 to 2022). With regard to the full study: The approximately 32 treated patients were approximately 60% male and around 38% female, with a mean age of about 43 years. For exploratory analyses, 25 to 30 treated patients had longitudinal TCRB deep sequencing done wherever samples were available. Prior to enrollment, patients had been given standard therapy consisting of radiotherapy alone, temozolomide alone, or radiochemotherapy with temozolomide, with the combination given to most patients. Peripheral blood was collected at six visits: V03 (baseline), V05, V07, V10, V12 and V13. Study-wide conclusions, independent of this receptor: According to the authors, sample limitations meant that analyses of patient blood samples could not be reproduced. No apparent relationship was observed between pseudoprogression and alterations in the top peripheral T cell clonotypes detected by TCRB sequencing. Vaccine-induced immune responses across multiple MHC alleles were detected in over 85% of patients. Availability determined which PBMC samples were chosen for TCRB deep sequencing.

The method was the immunoSEQ multiplex PCR assay. Rearranged TCR beta chain sequences were amplified with the hsTCRB Kit following the manufacturer's protocol. Sequencing of TCRB libraries was carried out on an Illumina MiSeq. The study's own analysis went as follows. The proprietary platform of the kit vendor was used for demultiplexing, trimming and gene mapping. TCRdb holds this immuneACCESS table with in-frame rearrangements only. Some clones are missing; in checked studies, unresolved V genes explain under half, and the rest has no known cause. The DNA was the basis for D and trimming; V, J and clone size are from that table. This sample comprises around 59,000 clones, about 91% of them detected only once. Roughly 2.5% of the sample rests with the top ten. The time point label corresponds to: baseline, week 1 (first vaccination visit). Read against the paper, the sample's treatment or condition label means: pre-vaccination baseline after standard-of-care therapy. Newly diagnosed WHO grade 3 or 4 IDH1-mutant astrocytomas showing loss of nuclear ATRX were present in the donors. The samples were drawn from NOA16, a multicentre, single-arm, open-label phase I trial in Germany that tested a mutant IDH1 peptide vaccine in humans for the first time. Visit V03 blood draws served as the baseline sample for immunogenicity testing. Genomic DNA for TCRB sequencing was isolated from EDTA blood with the DNeasy Blood and Tissue Kit.

As regards this clone: Which antigen it targets is not known. The sample holds no much larger clone one base away, and base qualities are not on file.

This sequence was found in a middle-aged man with glioma. The specimen was PBMCs, collected from a glioma patient treated with radiotherapy, temozolomide or both.

The sequenced DNA is TGTGCCAGCAGCCCTTTTGCGGGGGGAAAAGAGACCCAGTACTTC. It translates as CASSPFAGGKETQYF. The sequence is built from TRBV6-4 and TRBJ2-5, and TRBD2 matches 8 of the central bases. For CDR1 and CDR2, the germline V gene lists MRHNA and SNTAGT. The V end gives up 6 bases and the J end 3 bases, leaving 9 bases in the junction not matched to a gene. The CDR3 holds 15 amino acids from the cysteine to the phenylalanine. Here the CDR3 DNA is all that survives: 45 bases in frame from base 1.